The rows below give T cell receptor beta chains drawn from one sample of a study of beta chain features in type 1 diabetes. Data came from immunoSEQ multiplex PCR; TCRdb stores just in-frame clones and leaves some out. Of 150,000 to 180,000 clones in the sample, less than 9.5% are singletons; the top ten hold 0.55% to 0.75%. The specimen was central memory CD4+ T cells from blood. Source of these receptors: a man between 18 and 35 years old in good health. Each CDR3 is given without its conserved first and last residue. Fields, in order: J gene, V gene, CDR3 protein.

>TRBJ2-7|TRBV30
AWRGLGPDEQY
>TRBJ2-5|TRBV30
AWSALGQGAGETQY
>TRBJ2-1|TRBV29-1
SVAWGGPNEQF
>TRBJ2-5|TRBV4-2
ASSQVERQETQY
>TRBJ1-1|TRBV30
AGHRAGTEAF
>TRBJ1-6|TRBV7-9
ASSLGSGGPGSPLH
>TRBJ1-1|TRBV5-4
ASSPPKTGNTEAF
>TRBJ2-1|TRBV7-9
ASSLELLSSYNEQF
>TRBJ1-3|TRBV15
ATSRPGQERNTIY
>TRBJ2-3|TRBV9
ASSASTDTDTQY
>TRBJ2-7|TRBV5-1
ASSFDRDYEQY
>TRBJ2-5|TRBV7-8
ASSYLTSTQY
>TRBJ2-1|TRBV2
ASRPGLATNEQF
>TRBJ1-4|TRBV28
ASSITGTEVEKLF
>TRBJ1-2|TRBV29-1
SASGGLGNYGYT
>TRBJ2-3|TRBV9
ASSVQGAGTDTQY
>TRBJ2-2|TRBV4-3
ASSQDRTSGRWTGELF
>TRBJ1-4|TRBV18
ASSPGTPTEKLF
>TRBJ1-5|TRBV4-3
ASSQGAEGPQH
>TRBJ2-3|TRBV7-3
ASSLRDTDTQY
>TRBJ2-5|TRBV9
ASSETSGSRVGTQY
>TRBJ2-7|TRBV18
ASSPPGNRALDEQY